This T cell receptor (beta chain) was sequenced for a study of T cell clonality in common variable immunodeficiency. Notes on the study in general: In common variable immunodeficiency, TCR beta chains reportedly carried fewer deletions and N-nucleotide insertions.

Sequencing used immunoSEQ multiplex PCR; TCRdb keeps in-frame clones, though not all of them. This sample carries about 28,000 clones, none of them present only once. This clone was counted many times. As yet, its antigen is unknown. The CDR3 goes on 3 residues after the read ends, and that part is filled in from the germline J gene. V lost 3 bases and J 2 bases, leaving 13 bases between the germline ends. Germline V CDR1 and CDR2: LNHDA, SQIVND (reference sequence). The CDR3 length is 15 residues. This TCR derives from a human donor with common variable immunodeficiency. The sample comprised peripheral blood mononuclear cells. V and J are TRBV19 and TRBJ1-1, with D possibly being TRBD1 (6 bases). The sequenced part of the CDR3 DNA is TGTGCCAGTAGTATCGACAGGAGCAGAAACACTGAA. Translating it yields CASSIDRSRNTE. The CDR3 as a whole reads CASSIDRSRNTEAFF. The full variable domain, in which reference TRBV19 and TRBJ1-1 provide the parts outside the CDR3, is DGGITQSPKYLFRKEGQNVTLSCEQNLNHDAMYWYRQDPGQGLRLIYYSQIVNDFQKGDIAEGYSVSREKKESFPLTVTSAQKNPTAFYLCASSIDRSRNTEAFFGQGTRLTVV.